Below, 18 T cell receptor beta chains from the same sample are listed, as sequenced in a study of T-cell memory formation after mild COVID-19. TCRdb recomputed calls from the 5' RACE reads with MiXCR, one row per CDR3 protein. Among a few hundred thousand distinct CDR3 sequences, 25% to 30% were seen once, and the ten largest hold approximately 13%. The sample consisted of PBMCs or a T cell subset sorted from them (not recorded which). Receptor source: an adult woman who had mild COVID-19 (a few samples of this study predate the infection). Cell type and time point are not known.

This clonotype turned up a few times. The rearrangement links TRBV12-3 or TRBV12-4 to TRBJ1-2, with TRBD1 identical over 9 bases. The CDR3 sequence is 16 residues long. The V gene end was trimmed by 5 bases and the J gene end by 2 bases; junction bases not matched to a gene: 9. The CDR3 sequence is CASSGLGQGNNYGYTF. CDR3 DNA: TGTGCCAGCAGTGGCCTCGGACAGGGGAACAACTATGGCTACACCTTC.

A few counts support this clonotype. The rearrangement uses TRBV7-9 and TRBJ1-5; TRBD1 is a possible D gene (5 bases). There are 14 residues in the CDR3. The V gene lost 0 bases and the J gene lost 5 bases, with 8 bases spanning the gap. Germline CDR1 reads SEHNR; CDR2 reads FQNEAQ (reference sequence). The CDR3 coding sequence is TGTGCCAGCAGCTTAGCGGGGCAATATCAGCCCCAGCATTTT. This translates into CASSLAGQYQPQHF.

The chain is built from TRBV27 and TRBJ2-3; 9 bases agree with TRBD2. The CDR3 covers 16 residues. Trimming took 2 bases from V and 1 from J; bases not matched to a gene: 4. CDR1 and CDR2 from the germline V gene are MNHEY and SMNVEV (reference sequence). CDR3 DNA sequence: TGTGCCAGCAGTTTACAAGTAGCGGGGGGCACAGATACGCAGTATTTT. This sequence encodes CASSLQVAGGTDTQYF.

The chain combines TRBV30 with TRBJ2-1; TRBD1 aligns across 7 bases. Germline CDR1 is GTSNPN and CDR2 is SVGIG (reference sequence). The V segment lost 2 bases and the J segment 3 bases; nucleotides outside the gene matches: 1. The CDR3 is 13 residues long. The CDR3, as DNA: TGTGCCTGGAGTCGACAGGGCTACAATGAGCAGTTCTTC. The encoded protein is CAWSRQGYNEQFF. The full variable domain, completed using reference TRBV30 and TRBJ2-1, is SQTIHQWPATLVQPVGSPLSLECTVEGTSNPNLYWYRQAAGRGLQLLFYSVGIGQISSEVPQNLSASRPQDRQFILSSKKLLLSDSGFYLCAWSRQGYNEQFFGPGTRLTVL.

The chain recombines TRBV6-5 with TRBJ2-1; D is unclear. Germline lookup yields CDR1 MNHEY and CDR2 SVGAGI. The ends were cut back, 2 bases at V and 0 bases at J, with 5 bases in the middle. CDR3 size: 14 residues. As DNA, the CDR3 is TGTGCCAGCAGTTACGAGAGCTCCTACAATGAGCAGTTCTTC. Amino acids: CASSYESSYNEQFF.

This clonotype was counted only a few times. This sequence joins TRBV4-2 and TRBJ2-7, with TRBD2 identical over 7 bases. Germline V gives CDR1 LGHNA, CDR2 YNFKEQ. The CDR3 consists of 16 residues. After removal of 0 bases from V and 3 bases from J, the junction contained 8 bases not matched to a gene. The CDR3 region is CASSQEFGAGNYEQYF. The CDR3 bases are TGTGCCAGCAGCCAAGAATTTGGAGCGGGAAACTACGAGCAGTACTTC.

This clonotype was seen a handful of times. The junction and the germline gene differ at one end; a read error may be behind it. The CDR3 loop reads CASRLEAGELFF. For the CDR3, the DNA is TGCGCCAGCAGATTGGAGGCCGGGGAGCTGTTTTTT. The rearrangement uses TRBV5-1 and TRBJ2-2, with D maybe TRBD2 (5 bases). Germline CDR1 is SGHRS and CDR2 is YFSETQ. CDR3 length: 12 amino acids.

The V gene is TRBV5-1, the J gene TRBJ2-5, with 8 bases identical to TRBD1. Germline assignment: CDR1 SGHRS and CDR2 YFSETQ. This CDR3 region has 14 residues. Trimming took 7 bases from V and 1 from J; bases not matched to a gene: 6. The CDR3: CASATGGPQETQYF. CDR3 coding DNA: TGCGCCAGCGCCACAGGGGGACCCCAAGAGACCCAGTACTTC.

This chain's CDR3 is CATSDSGYSYEQYF. CDR3 nucleotide sequence: TGTGCCACCAGTGATTCGGGATACTCCTACGAGCAGTACTTC. The J gene is TRBJ2-7, the V gene TRBV24-1; weak D call: TRBD2 (5 bases). V lost 2 bases and J lost 0, with 7 bases in between. Germline CDR1 and CDR2: KGHDR and SFDVKD. CDR3 length: 14 amino acids.

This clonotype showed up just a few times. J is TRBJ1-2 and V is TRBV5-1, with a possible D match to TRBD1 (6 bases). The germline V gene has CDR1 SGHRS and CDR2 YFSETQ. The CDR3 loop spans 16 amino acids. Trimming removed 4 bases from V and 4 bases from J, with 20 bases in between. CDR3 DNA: TGCGCCAGCAGCCCCCCCTGGGACACCAGTAGCTATGGCTACACCTTC. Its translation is CASSPPWDTSSYGYTF.

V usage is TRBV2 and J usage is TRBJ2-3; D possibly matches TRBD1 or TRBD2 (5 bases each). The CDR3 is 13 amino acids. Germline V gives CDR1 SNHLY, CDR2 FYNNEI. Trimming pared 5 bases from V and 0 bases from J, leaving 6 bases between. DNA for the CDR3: TGTGCCAGCAGTAGGGACAGCACAGATACGCAGTATTTT. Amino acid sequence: CASSRDSTDTQYF.

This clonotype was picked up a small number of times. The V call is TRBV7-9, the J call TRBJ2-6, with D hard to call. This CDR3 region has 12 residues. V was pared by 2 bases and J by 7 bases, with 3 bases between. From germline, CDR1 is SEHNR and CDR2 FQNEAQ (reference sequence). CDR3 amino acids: CASSLQANVLTF. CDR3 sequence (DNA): TGTGCCAGCAGCTTACAAGCCAACGTCCTGACTTTC.

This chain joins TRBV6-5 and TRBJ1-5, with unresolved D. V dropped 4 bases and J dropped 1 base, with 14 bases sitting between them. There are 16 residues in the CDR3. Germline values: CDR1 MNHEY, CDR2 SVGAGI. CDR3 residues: CASSFGPPESNQPQHF. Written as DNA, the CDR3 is TGTGCCAGCAGTTTCGGTCCCCCGGAGAGCAATCAGCCCCAGCATTTT.

The CDR3 loop reads CASSLRQTYNEQFF. CDR3 nucleotides: TGTGCCAGCAGCTTAAGGCAGACTTACAATGAGCAGTTCTTC. This rearrangement joins TRBV7-8 to TRBJ2-1, with D unresolved. Germline V gives CDR1 SGHVS, CDR2 FQNEAQ. CDR3 length equals 14 residues. Trimming pared 2 bases from V and 4 bases from J, leaving 9 bases between.

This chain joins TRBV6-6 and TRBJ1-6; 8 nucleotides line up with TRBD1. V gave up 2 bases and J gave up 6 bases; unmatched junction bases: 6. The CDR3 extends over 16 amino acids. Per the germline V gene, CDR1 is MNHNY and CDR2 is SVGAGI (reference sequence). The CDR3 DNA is TGTGCCAGCAGTTACCCCGACGACAGGGGTAATTCACCCCTCCACTTT. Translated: CASSYPDDRGNSPLHF.

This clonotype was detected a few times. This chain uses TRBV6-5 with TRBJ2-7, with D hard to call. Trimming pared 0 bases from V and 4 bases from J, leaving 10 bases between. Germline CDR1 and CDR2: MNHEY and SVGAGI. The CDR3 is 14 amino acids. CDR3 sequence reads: CASSYSNRGYEQYF. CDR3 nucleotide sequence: TGTGCCAGCAGTTACTCGAACCGTGGATACGAGCAGTACTTC.

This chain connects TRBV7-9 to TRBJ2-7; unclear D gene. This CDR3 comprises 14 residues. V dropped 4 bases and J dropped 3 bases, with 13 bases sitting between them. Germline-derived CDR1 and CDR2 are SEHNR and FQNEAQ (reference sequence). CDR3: CASSSPRTGYEQYF. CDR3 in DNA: TGTGCCAGCAGCTCCCCCAGGACGGGCTACGAGCAGTACTTC.

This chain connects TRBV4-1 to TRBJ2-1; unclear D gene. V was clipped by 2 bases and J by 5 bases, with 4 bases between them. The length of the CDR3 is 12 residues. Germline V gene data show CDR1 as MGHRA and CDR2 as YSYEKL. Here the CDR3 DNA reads TGCGCCAGCAGCCAACGACACAATGAGCAGTTCTTC. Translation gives CASSQRHNEQFF.